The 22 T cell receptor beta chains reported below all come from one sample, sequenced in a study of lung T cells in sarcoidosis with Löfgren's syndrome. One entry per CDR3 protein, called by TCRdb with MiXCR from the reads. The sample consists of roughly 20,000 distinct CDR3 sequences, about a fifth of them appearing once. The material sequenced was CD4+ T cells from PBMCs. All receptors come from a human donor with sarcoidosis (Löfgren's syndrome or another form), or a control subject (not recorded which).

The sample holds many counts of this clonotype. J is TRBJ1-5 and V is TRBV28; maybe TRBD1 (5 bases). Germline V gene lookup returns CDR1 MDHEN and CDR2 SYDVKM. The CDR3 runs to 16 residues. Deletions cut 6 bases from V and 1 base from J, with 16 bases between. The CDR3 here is CASSHPGGGSNQPQHF. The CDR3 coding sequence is TGTGCCAGCAGCCACCCCGGGGGGGGAAGCAATCAGCCCCAGCATTTT.

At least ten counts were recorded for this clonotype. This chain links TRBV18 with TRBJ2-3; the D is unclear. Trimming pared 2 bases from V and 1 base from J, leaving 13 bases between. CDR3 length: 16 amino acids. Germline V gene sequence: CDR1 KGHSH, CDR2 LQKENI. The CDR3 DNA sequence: TGTGCCAGCTCACCATCCTGGGGTATCCGCACAGATACGCAGTATTTT. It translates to CASSPSWGIRTDTQYF.

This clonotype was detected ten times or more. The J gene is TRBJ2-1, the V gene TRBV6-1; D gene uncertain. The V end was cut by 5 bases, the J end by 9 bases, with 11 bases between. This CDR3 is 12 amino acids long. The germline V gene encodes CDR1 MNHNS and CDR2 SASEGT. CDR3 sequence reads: CASSRLSVEQFF. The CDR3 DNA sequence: TGTGCCAGCAGTCGGCTTAGTGTTGAGCAGTTCTTC.

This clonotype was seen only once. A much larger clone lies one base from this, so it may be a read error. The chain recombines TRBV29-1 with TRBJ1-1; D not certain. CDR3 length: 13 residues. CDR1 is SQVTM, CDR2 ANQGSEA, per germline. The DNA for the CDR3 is TGCAGCATTGAAGGGCGACAACACAAGGAAGCTTTCTTT. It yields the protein CSIEGRQHKEAFF.

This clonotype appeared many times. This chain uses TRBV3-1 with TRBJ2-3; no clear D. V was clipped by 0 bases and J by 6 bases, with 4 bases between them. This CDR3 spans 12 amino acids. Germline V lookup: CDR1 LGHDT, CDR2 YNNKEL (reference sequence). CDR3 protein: CASSQEWDTQYF. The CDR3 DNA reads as TGTGCCAGCAGCCAAGAATGGGATACGCAGTATTTT.

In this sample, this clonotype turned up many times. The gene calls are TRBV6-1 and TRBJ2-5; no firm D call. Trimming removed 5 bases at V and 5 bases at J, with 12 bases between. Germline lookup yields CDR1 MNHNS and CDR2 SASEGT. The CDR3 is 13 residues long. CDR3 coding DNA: TGTGCCAGCAGTACCCCGAGTGCGGAGACCCAGTACTTC. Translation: CASSTPSAETQYF.

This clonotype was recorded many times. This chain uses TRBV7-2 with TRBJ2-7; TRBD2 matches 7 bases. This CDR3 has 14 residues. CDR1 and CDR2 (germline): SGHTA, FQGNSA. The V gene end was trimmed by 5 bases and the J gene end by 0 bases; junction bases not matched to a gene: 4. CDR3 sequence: CASSPAGPSYEQYF. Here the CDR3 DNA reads TGTGCCAGCAGCCCAGCGGGACCCTCCTACGAGCAGTACTTC.

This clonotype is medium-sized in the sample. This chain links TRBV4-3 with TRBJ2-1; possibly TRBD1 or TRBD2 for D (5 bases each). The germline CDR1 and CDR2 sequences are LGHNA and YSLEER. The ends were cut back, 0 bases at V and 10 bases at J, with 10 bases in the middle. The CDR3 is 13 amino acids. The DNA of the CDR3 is TGCGCCAGCAGCCAAGATTTGAGGGGCGAGCAGTTCTTC. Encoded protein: CASSQDLRGEQFF.

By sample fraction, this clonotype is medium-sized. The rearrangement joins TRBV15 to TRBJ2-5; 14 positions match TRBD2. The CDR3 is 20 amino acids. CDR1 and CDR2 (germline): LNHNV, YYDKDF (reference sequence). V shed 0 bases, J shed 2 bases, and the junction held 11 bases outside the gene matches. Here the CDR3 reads CATSRDLPGLAGVGQETQYF. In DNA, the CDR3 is TGTGCCACCAGCAGAGATCTGCCGGGACTAGCGGGAGTAGGACAAGAGACCCAGTACTTC.

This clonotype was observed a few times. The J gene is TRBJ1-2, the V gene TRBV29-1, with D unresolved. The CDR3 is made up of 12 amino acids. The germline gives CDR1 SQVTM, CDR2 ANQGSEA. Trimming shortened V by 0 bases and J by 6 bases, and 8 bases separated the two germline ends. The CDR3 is CSVEEIRNGYTF. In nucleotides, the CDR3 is TGCAGCGTTGAAGAGATTCGGAATGGCTACACCTTC.

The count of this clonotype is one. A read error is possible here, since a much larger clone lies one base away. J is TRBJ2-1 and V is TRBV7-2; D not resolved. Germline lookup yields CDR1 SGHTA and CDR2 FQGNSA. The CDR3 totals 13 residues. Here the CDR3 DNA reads TGTGCCAGCAGCTTAGGCATGAACAATGAGCAGCTCTTC. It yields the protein CASSLGMNNEQLF.

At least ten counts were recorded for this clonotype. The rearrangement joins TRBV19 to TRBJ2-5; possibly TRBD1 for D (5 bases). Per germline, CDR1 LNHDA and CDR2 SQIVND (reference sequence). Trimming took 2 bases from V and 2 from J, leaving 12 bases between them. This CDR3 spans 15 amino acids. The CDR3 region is CASSISRQSQETQYF. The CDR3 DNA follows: TGTGCCAGTAGTATATCCCGACAGTCTCAAGAGACCCAGTACTTC.

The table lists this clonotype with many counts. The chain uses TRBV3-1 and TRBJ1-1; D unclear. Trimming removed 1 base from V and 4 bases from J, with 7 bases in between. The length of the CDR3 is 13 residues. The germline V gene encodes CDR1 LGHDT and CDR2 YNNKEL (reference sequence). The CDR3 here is CASSQVPGTEAFF. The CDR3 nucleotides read TGTGCCAGCAGCCAAGTTCCCGGCACTGAAGCTTTCTTT.

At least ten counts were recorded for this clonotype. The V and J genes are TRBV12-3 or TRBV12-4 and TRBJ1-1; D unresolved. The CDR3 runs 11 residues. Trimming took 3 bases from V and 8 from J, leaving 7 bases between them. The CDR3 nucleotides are TGTGCCAGCAGTTTTGATATAGAAGCTTTCTTT. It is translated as CASSFDIEAFF.

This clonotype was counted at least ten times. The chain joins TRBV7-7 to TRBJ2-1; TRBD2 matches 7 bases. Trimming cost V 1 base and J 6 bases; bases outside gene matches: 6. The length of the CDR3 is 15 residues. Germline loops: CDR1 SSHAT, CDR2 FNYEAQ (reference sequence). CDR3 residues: CASSLGGGPVNEQFF. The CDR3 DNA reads TGTGCCAGCAGCTTAGGGGGAGGGCCGGTCAATGAGCAGTTCTTC.

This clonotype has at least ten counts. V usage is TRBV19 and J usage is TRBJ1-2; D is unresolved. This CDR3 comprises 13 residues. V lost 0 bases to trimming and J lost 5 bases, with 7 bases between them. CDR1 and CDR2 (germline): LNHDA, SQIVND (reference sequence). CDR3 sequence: CASSIDGGYGYTF. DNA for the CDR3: TGTGCCAGTAGTATAGACGGTGGGTATGGCTACACCTTC.

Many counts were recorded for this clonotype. CDR3 protein: CASSDLRDITQYF. The DNA of the CDR3 is TGTGCCAGCAGTGATCTCCGAGACATTACGCAGTATTTT. The gene calls are TRBV2 and TRBJ2-3; D call uncertain. The CDR3 consists of 13 residues. Germline V CDR1 and CDR2: SNHLY, FYNNEI. V lost 3 bases and J lost 8, with 12 bases in between.

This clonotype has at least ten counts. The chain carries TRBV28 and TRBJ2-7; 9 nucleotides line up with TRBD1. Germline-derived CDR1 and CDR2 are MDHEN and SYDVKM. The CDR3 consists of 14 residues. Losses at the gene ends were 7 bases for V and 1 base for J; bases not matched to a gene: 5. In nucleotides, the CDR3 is TGTGCCAGCACCGAGACAGGGGGGTCCTACGAGCAGTACTTC. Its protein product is CASTETGGSYEQYF.

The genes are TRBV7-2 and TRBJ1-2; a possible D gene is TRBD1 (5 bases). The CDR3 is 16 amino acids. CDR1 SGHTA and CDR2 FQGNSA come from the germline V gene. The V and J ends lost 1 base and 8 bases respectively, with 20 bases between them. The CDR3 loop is CASSLVGTQGLYGYTF. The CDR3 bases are TGTGCCAGCAGCTTAGTGGGTACCCAGGGACTCTACGGCTACACCTTC.

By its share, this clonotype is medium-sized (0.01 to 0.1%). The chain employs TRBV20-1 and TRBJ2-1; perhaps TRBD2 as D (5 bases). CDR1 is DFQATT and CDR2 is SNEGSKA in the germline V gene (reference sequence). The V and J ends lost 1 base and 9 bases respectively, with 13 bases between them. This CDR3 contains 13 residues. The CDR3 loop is CSARVDWAGEQFF. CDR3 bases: TGCAGTGCTAGAGTGGATTGGGCGGGTGAGCAGTTCTTC.

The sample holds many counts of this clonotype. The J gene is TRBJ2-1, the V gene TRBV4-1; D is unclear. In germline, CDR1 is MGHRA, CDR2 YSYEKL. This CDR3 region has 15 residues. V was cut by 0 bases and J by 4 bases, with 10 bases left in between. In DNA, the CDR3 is TGCGCCAGCAGCCAAGAAGGTACACTGTACAATGAGCAGTTCTTC. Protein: CASSQEGTLYNEQFF.

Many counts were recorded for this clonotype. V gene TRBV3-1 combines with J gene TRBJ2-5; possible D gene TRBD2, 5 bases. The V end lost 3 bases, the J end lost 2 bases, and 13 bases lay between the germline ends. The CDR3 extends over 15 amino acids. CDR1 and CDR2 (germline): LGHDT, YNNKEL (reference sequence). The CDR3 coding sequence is TGTGCCAGCAGCCATTGGCCCAGCGGACAAGAGACCCAGTACTTC. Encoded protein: CASSHWPSGQETQYF.